These T cell receptor beta chains were read from a single sample in a study of vaccination and CD4 T cells after COVID-19. No cognate antigen is known for these TCRs. TCRdb called the PCR reads again in MiXCR, with one record for every CDR3 protein. The data show roughly 9,200 distinct CDR3 sequences, approximately 35% seen once. Sequencing used CD4+ T cells from blood, cultured in vitro. The receptors stem from a human donor in good health. Both conserved end residues are part of each CDR3. Each record gives: clone size, J gene, V gene, D gene, CDR3 protein. A D gene is named only where the DNA matches it firmly. Only part of the rows carry a size: once, few, many, or a class if the clone is expanded.

. TRBJ2-7 TRBV21-1 . CASSNRDRASYEQYF
. TRBJ2-7 TRBV20-1 TRBD1 CSAPPGGHPEYEQYF
few TRBJ2-2 TRBV30 . CAWRKPGGGELFF
. TRBJ2-1 TRBV28 . CASSPGGRATYNEQFF
few TRBJ2-3 TRBV20-1 . CSALGGRTDTQYF
once TRBJ2-7 TRBV11-1 . CASRRDGRYEQYF
. TRBJ2-5 TRBV29-1 . CSVHGVWETQYF
. TRBJ1-5 TRBV19 . CASSPQGGGQPQHF
. TRBJ2-7 TRBV6-4 . CASAPGPKGEQYF
once TRBJ2-3 TRBV7-9 . CASSPRGAADTQYF
few TRBJ2-2 TRBV24-1 . CATSDDTENTGELFF
. TRBJ1-2 TRBV7-3 . CASSPGTGYGYTF